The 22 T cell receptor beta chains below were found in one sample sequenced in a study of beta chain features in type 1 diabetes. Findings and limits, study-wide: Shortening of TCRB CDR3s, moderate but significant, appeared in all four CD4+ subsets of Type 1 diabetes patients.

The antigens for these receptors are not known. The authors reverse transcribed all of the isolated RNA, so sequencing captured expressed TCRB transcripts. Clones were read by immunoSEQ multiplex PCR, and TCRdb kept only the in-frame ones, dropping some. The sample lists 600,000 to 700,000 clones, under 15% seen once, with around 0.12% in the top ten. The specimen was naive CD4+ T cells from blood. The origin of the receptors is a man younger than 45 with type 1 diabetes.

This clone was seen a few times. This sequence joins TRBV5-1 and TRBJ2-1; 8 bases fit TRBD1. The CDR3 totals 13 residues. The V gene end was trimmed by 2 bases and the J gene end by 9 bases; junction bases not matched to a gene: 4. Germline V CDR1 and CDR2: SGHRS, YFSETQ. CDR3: CASSFGQGPEQFF. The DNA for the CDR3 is TGCGCCAGCAGCTTTGGACAGGGACCTGAGCAGTTCTTC.

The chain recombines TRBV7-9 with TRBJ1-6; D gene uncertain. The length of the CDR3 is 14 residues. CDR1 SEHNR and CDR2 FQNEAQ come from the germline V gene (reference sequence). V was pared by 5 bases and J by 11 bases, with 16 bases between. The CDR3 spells CASSPGIREAPLHF. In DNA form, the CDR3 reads TGTGCCAGCAGCCCGGGAATTCGAGAGGCACCCCTCCACTTT.

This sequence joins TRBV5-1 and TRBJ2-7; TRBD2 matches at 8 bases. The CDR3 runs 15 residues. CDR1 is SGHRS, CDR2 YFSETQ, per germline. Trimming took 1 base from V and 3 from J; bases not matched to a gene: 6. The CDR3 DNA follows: TGCGCCAGCAGCTTGATGGAGGCGGGGGGCTACGAGCAGTACTTC. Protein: CASSLMEAGGYEQYF.

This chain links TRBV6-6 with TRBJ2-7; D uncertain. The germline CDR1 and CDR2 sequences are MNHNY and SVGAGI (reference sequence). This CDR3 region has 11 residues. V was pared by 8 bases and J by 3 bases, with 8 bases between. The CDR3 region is CASRGYYEQYF. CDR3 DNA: TGTGCCAGCCGTGGGTACTACGAGCAGTACTTC.

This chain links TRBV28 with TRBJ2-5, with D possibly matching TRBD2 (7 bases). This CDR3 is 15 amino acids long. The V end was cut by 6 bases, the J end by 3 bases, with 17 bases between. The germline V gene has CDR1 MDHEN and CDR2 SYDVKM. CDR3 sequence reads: CASRPAGAPEETQYF. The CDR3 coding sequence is TGTGCCAGCAGGCCCGCGGGGGCCCCAGAAGAGACCCAGTACTTC.

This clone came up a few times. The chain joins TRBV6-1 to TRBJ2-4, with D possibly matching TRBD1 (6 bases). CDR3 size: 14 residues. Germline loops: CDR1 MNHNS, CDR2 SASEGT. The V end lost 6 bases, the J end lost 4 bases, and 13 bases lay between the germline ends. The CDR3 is CASSAGTLKNIQYF. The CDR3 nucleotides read TGTGCCAGCAGCGCCGGGACACTAAAAAACATTCAGTACTTC.

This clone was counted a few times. CDR3 bases: TGCGCCAGCAGCGCAGACCGTAGCTCCTACAATGAGCAGTTCTTC. This sequence encodes CASSADRSSYNEQFF. The rearrangement links TRBV5-1 to TRBJ2-1; D is unresolved. CDR1 is SGHRS and CDR2 is YFSETQ in the germline V gene. This CDR3 is built from 15 residues. Trimming left V 4 bases short and J 0 bases short, with 11 bases between.

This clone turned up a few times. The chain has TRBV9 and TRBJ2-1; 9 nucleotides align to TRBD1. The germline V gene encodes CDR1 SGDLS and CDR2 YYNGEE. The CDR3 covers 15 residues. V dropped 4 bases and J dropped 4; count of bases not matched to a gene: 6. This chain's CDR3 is CASSNEDRGYNEQFF. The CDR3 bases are TGTGCCAGCAGCAACGAGGACAGGGGATACAATGAGCAGTTCTTC.

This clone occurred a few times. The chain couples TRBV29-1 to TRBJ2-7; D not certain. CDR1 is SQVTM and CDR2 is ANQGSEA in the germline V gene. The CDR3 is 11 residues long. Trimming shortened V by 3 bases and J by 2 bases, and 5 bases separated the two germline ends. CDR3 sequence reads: CSVEAPYEQYF. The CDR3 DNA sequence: TGCAGCGTTGAGGCACCCTACGAGCAGTACTTC.

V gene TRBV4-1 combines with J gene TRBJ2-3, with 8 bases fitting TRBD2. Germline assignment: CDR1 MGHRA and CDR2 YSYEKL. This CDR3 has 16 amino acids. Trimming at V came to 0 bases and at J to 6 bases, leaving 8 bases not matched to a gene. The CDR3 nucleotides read TGCGCCAGCAGCCAAGAATCGGCGGGGGGTTTTGATACGCAGTATTTT. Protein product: CASSQESAGGFDTQYF.

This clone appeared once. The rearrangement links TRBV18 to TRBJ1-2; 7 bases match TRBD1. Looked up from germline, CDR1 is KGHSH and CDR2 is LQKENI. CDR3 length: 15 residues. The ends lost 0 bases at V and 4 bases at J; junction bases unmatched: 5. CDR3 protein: CASSPPAGGSYGYTF. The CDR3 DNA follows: TGTGCCAGCTCACCACCGGCAGGGGGGAGCTATGGCTACACCTTC.

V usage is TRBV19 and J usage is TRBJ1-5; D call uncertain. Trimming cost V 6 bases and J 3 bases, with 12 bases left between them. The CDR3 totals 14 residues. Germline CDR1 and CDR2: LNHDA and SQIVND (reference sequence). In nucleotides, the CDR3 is TGTGCCAGTAGGATCGGGCAACACAATCAGCCCCAGCATTTT. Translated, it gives CASRIGQHNQPQHF.

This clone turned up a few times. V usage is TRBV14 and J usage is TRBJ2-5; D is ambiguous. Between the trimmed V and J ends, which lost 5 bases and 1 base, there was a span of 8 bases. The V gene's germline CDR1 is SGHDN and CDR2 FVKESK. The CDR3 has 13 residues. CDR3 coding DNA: TGTGCCAGCAGCGTCCGGGTCCAAGAGACCCAGTACTTC. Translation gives CASSVRVQETQYF.

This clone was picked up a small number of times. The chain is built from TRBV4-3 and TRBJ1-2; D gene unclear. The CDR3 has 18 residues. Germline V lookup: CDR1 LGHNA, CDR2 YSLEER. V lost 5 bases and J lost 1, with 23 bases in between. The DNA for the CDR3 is TGCGCCAGCAGCTTACAAACAGCCTCGACTGCCTTTAACTATGGCTACACCTTC. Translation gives CASSLQTASTAFNYGYTF.

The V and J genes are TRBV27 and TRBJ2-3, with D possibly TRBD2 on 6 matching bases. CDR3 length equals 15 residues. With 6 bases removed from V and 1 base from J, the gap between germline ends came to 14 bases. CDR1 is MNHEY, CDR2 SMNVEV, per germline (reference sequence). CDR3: CASSWGTGGTDTQYF. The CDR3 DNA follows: TGTGCCAGCAGCTGGGGGACGGGAGGCACAGATACGCAGTATTTT.

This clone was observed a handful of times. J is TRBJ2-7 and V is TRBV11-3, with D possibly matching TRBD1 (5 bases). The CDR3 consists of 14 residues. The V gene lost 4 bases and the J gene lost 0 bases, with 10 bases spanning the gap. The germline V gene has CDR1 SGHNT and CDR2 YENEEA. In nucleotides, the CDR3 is TGTGCCAGCAGCTCCACCAGGGCCTCCTACGAGCAGTACTTC. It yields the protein CASSSTRASYEQYF. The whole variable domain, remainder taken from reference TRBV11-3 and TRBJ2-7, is EAGVVQSPRYKIIEKKQPVAFWCNPISGHNTLYWYLQNLGQGPELLIRYENEEAVDDSQLPKDRFSAERLKGVDSTLKIQPAELGDSAVYLCASSSTRASYEQYFGPGTRLTVT.

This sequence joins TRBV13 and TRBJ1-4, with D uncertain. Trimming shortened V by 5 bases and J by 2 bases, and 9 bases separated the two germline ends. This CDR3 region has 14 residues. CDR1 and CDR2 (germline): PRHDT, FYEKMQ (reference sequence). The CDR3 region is CASSPTPTNEKLFF. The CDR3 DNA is TGTGCCAGCAGCCCTACACCCACTAATGAAAAACTGTTTTTT.

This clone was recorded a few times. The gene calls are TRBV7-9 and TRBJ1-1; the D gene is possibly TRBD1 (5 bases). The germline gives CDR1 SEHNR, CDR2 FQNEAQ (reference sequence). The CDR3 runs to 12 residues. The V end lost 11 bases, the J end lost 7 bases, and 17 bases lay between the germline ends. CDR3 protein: CAPGDPGGEAFF. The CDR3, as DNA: TGTGCCCCAGGTGACCCCGGGGGTGAAGCTTTCTTT. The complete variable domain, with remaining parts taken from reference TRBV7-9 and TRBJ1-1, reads DTGVSQNPRHKITKRGQNVTFRCDPISEHNRLYWYRQTLGQGPEFLTYFQNEAQLEKSRLLSDRFSAERPKGSFSTLEIQRTEQGDSAMYLCAPGDPGGEAFFGQGTRLTVV.

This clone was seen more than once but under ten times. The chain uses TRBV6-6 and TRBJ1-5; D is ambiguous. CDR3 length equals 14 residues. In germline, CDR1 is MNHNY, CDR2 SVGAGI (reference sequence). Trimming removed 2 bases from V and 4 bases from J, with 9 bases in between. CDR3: CASSYGKGNQPQHF. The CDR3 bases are TGTGCCAGCAGTTACGGGAAAGGGAATCAGCCCCAGCATTTT.

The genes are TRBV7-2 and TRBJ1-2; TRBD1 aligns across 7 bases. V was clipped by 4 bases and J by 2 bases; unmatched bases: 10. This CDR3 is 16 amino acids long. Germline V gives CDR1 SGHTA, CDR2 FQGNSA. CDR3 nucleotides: TGTGCCAGCAGCTCGCCGACAGGGATCCTCAACTATGGCTACACCTTC. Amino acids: CASSSPTGILNYGYTF.

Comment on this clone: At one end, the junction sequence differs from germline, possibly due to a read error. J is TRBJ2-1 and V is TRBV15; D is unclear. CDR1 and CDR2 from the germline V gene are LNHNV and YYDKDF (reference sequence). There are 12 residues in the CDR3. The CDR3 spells CATSRADGRVVF. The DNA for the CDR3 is TGTGCCACCAGCAGAGCGGACGGTCGGGTTGTCTTC.

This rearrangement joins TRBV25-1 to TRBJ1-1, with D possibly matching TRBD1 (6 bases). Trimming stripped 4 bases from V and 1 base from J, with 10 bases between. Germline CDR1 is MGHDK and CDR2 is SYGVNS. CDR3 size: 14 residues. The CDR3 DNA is TGTGCCAGCAGTGCTTTACAGGGGAACACTGAAGCTTTCTTT. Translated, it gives CASSALQGNTEAFF.